This T cell receptor beta chain was recorded in a study of cytomegalovirus exposure and HLA in healthy donors. The PCR made use of 60 Vbeta and 13 Jbeta primers. Methods used by the authors: Roughly 80 million unique TCR beta chains, roughly 12 million shared, were counted in a later analysis. Only in-frame clones appear in the TCRdb table, and some are missing; sequencing was by immunoSEQ multiplex PCR. That table supplies the V and J calls and clone size; D and trimming were determined from the DNA. The sample carries around 120,000 clones, around 84% recorded once. The CDR3 is 12 amino acids. Germline V CDR1 and CDR2: MDHEN, SYDVKM. The V segment lost 4 bases and the J segment 9 bases; nucleotides outside the gene matches: 5.

The source is a middle-aged woman in good health and CMV-seronegative. The specimen was PBMCs. The chain joins TRBV28 to TRBJ1-1; TRBD1 agrees at 7 bases. The CDR3 nucleotides are TGTGCCAGCAGTTCCGGACAGGCCAAAGCTTTCTTT. It codes for CASSSGQAKAFF.